The clone carrying this T cell receptor beta chain was seen more than once but under ten times. Germline V gene sequence: CDR1 MNHEY, CDR2 SMNVEV (reference sequence). The CDR3 is 12 residues long. V gave up 5 bases and J gave up 5 bases, with 9 bases separating them. These data come from a study of blood T cell repertoires in COVID-19. At the level of the study: Italy, Spain and the United States were the sources of the convalescent and acute COVID-19 samples. From T cells, B-cell-depleted T cells, or PBMCs came the material, which was cDNA or gDNA.

The table came from immunoSEQ multiplex PCR; TCRdb's copy has only in-frame clones and leaves some out. The repertoire includes around 140,000 clones, 65% to 90% of them detected once, and around 8.2% sits in the top ten. The V gene is TRBV27, the J gene TRBJ2-5; no clear D. The sequenced material came from peripheral blood. The origin of this receptor is a human donor in a cohort sampled during active COVID-19. In DNA form, the CDR3 reads TGTGCCAGCAGTCCCCTCGGGGAGACCCAGTACTTC. Its protein product is CASSPLGETQYF.